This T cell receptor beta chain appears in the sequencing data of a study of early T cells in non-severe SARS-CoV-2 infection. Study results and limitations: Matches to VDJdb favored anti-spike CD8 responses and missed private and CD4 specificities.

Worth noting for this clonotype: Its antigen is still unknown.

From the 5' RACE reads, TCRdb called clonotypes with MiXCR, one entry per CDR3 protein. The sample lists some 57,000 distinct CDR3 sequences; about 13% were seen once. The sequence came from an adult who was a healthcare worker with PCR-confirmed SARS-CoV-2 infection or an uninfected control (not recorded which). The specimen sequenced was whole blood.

Here the CDR3 DNA reads TGCAGTGCTAGAGATCCTGGACTAGCCTACAATGAGCAGTTCTTC. Its translation: CSARDPGLAYNEQFF. V is TRBV20-1 and J is TRBJ2-1, with 7 bases that match TRBD2. The CDR3 is made up of 15 amino acids. Germline V gives CDR1 DFQATT, CDR2 SNEGSKA (reference sequence). V lost 0 bases, J lost 2 bases, and 4 bases stayed unmatched.